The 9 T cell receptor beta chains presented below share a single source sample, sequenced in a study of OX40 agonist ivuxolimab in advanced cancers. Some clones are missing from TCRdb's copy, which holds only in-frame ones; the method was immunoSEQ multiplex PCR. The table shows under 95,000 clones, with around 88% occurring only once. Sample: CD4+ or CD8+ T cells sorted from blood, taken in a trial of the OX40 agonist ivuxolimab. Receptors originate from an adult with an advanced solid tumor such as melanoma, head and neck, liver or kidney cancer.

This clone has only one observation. CDR3 nucleotides: TGTGCCAGCAGGGGATTGGACAGAGGCTACGAGCAGTACTTC. Translated: CASRGLDRGYEQYF. The J gene is TRBJ2-7, the V gene TRBV27, with a weak D call TRBD1 (6 bases). Trimming took 6 bases from V and 3 from J, leaving 15 bases between them. Germline V gene sequence: CDR1 MNHEY, CDR2 SMNVEV (reference sequence). This CDR3 region has 14 residues.

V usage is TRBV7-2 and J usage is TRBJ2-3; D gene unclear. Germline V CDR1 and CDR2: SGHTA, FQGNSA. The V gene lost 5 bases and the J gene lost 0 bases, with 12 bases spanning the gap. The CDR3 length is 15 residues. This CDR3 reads CASSPDAPSTDTQYF. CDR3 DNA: TGTGCCAGCAGCCCAGACGCGCCCAGCACAGATACGCAGTATTTT.

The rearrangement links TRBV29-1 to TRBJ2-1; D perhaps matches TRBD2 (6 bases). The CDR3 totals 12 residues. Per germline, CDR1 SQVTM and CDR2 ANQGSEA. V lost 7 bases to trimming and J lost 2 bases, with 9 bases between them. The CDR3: CSGERAYNEQFF. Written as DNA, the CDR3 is TGCAGCGGAGAGCGGGCCTACAATGAGCAGTTCTTC.

CDR3 loop: CASSSGIGASSYEQYF. CDR3 coding DNA: TGTGCCAGCAGCTCAGGGATCGGGGCCTCCTCCTACGAGCAGTACTTC. The chain has TRBV4-2 and TRBJ2-7; either TRBD1 or TRBD2 may fit D (5 bases each). Trimming took 5 bases from V and 0 from J, leaving 17 bases between them. CDR3 length equals 16 residues. The germline gives CDR1 LGHNA, CDR2 YNFKEQ.

CDR3: CASSPGDRIKETQYF. Written as DNA, the CDR3 is TGTGCCAGCAGCCCCGGGGACAGGATTAAAGAGACCCAGTACTTC. This chain joins TRBV5-4 and TRBJ2-5; TRBD1 agrees at 8 bases. V lost 4 bases to trimming and J lost 3 bases; unmatched junction nucleotides: 8. Per germline, CDR1 SGHNT and CDR2 YYREEE (reference sequence). The CDR3 runs 15 residues. Complete variable domain (other parts from reference TRBV5-4 and TRBJ2-5): ETGVTQSPTHLIKTRGQQVTLRCSSQSGHNTVSWYQQALGQGPQFIFQYYREEENGRGNFPPRFSGLQFPNYSSELNVNALELDDSALYLCASSPGDRIKETQYFGPGTRLLVL.

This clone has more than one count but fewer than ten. CDR3 in amino acids: CSAGDRDGYTF. The CDR3 region has the DNA TGCAGTGCTGGGGACAGGGATGGCTACACCTTC. The chain combines TRBV20-1 with TRBJ1-2, with TRBD1 identical over 9 bases. V gave up 5 bases and J gave up 6 bases; unmatched junction bases: 1. The CDR3 spans 11 residues. Looked up from germline, CDR1 is DFQATT and CDR2 is SNEGSKA (reference sequence).

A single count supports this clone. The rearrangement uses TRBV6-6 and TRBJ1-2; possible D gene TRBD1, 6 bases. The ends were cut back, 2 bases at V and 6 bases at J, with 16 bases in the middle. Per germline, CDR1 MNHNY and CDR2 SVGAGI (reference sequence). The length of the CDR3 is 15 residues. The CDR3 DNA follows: TGTGCCAGCAGTTACAGGAGGACAGCTATTGATGGCTACACCTTC. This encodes CASSYRRTAIDGYTF.

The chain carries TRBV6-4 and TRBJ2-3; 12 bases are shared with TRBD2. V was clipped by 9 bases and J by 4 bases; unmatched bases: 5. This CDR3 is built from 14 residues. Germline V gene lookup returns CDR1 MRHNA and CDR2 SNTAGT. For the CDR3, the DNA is TGTGCCAGTCTAGCGGGGGGGCCCCCAGATACGCAGTATTTT. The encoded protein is CASLAGGPPDTQYF.

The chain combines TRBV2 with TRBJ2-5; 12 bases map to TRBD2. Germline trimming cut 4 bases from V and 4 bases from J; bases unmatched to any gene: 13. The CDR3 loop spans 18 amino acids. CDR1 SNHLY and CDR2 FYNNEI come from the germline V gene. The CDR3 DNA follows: TGTGCCAGCAGTGGATCCTCCGGGTTACTAGCGGGGGGAGAGACCCAGTACTTC. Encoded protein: CASSGSSGLLAGGETQYF. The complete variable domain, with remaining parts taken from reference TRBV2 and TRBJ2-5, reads EPEVTQTPSHQVTQMGQEVILRCVPISNHLYFYWYRQILGQKVEFLVSFYNNEISEKSEIFDDQFSVERPDGSNFTLKIRSTKLEDSAMYFCASSGSSGLLAGGETQYFGPGTRLLVL.